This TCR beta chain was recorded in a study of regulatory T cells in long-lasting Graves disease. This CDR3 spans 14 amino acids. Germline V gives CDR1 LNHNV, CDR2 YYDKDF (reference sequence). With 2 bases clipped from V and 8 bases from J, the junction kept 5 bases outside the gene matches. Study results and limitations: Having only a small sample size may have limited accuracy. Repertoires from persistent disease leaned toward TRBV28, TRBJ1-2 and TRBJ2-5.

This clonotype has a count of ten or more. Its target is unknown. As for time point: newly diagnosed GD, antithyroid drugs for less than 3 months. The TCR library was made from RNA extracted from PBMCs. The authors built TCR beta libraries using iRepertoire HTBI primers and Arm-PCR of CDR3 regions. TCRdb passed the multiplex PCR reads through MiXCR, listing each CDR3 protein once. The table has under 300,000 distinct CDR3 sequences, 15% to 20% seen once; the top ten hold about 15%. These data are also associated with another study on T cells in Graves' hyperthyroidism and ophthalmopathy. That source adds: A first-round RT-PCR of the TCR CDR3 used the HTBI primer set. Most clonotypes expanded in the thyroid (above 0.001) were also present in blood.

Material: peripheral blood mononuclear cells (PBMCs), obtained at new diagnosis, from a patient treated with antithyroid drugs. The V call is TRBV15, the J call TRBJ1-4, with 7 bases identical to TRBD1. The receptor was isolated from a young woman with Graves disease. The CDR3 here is CATSRLRDSEKLFF. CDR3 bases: TGTGCCACCAGCAGACTCCGGGACAGCGAAAAACTGTTTTTT.